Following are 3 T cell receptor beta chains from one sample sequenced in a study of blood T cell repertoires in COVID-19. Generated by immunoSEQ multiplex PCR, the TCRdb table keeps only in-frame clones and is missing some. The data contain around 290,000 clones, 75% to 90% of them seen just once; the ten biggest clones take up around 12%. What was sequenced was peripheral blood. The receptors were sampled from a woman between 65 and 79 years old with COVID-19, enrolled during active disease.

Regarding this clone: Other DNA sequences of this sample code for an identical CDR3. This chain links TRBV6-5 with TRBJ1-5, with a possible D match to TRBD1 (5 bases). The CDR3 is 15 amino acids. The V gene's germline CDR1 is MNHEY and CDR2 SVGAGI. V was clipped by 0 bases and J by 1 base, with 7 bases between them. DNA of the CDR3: TGTGCCAGCAGTTACTCATCAGGGAGCAATCAGCCCCAGCATTTT. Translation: CASSYSSGSNQPQHF.

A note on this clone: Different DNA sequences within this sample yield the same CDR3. CDR3 nucleotides: TGTGCCAGCTCACCCCCGGACAGGGCCTACGAGCAGTACTTC. As protein: CASSPPDRAYEQYF. The chain uses TRBV18 and TRBJ2-7; TRBD1 matches 8 bases. Germline CDR1 KGHSH, CDR2 LQKENI. CDR3 size: 14 residues. With V trimmed by 3 bases and J by 2 bases, 3 bases remained unmatched. The full variable domain, its missing parts supplied by reference TRBV18 and TRBJ2-7, is NAGVMQNPRHLVRRRGQEARLRCSPMKGHSHVYWYRQLPEEGLKFMVYLQKENIIDESGMPKERFSAEFPKEGPSILRIQQVVRGDSAAYFCASSPPDRAYEQYFGPGTRLTVT.

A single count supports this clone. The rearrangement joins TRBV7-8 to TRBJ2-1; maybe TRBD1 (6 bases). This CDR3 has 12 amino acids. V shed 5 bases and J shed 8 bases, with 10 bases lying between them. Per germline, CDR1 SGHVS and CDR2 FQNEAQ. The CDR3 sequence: CASSRNRDEQFF. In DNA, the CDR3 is TGTGCCAGCAGCCGAAACAGGGATGAGCAGTTCTTC.